This is a list of T cell receptor beta chains from one sample in a study of T cell repertoires in cytomegalovirus infection. TCRdb redid the calling of the reads with MiXCR, one entry per CDR3 protein. The sample contains around 750,000 distinct CDR3 sequences, approximately 32% of which appear only once. Their recognized antigens are unknown. The input for sequencing was cultured CD8+ T cells from PBMCs, taken from culture after CMV antigen stimulation. The receptors were gathered from a human donor in good health (CMV status not recorded). Some clones in this sample may be carry-over from other donors' samples. CDR3s include the opening cysteine and the closing phenylalanine or tryptophan. The D gene is left open where the match is weak. Clone size, where shown, is once, few, many, or a class for clones that have expanded.

NA TRBJ2-1 TRBV6-5 TRBD2 TGTGCCAGCAGTTACCCGGGGGGGCACGACAATGAGCAGTTCTTC CASSYPGGHDNEQFF
few TRBJ2-1 TRBV12-3/TRBV12-4 NA TGTGCCAGCAGCCGGACCCTGGGGTACAATGAGCAGTTCTTC CASSRTLGYNEQFF
NA TRBJ1-1 TRBV12-3/TRBV12-4 TRBD1 TGTGCCAGCAACTCAGGGGGCACGAACACTGAAGCTTTCTTT CASNSGGTNTEAFF
NA TRBJ1-1 TRBV27 TRBD1 TGTGCCAGCAGTACTCAAAAGGGGGCCGGCACTGAAGCTTTCTTT CASSTQKGAGTEAFF
few TRBJ1-2 TRBV4-1 NA TGCGCCAGCAGCCAAGGGCAGGGAGTTCCTAACTATGGCTACACCTTC CASSQGQGVPNYGYTF
few TRBJ2-1 TRBV27 TRBD2 TGTGCCAGCAGTCCAGAGACTAGCGGGACATACAATGAGCAGTTCTTC CASSPETSGTYNEQFF
few TRBJ2-7 TRBV7-9 NA TGTGCCAGCAGCTTGGTGGGGTGGCAGGGATACGAGCAGTACTTC CASSLVGWQGYEQYF
few TRBJ2-7 TRBV5-6 NA TGTGCCAGCAGCCCCCGGGACCCGGACTACGAGCAGTACTTC CASSPRDPDYEQYF
NA TRBJ1-2 TRBV6-1 NA TGTGCCAGCGCGGTACTCCAGCTTTCGGGTGGCTACACCTTC CASAVLQLSGGYTF
NA TRBJ2-5 TRBV20-1 TRBD2 TGCAGTGCTAGAGATCGTAGCGGGGGAGTCATAGGAGAGACCCAGTACTTC CSARDRSGGVIGETQYF